This note documents a single T cell receptor (beta chain) sequence. Its antigen is undetermined. Sequenced by immunoSEQ multiplex PCR; TCRdb stores in-frame clones only, minus some. The sample records around 65,000 clones, around 92% being singletons. This sample is drawn from a study of cytomegalovirus exposure and HLA in healthy donors. The study's findings and limits: Cytomegalovirus status was reportedly diagnosed by the classifier with high sensitivity and specificity. The listing of roughly 160 TCR beta chains classed them as cytomegalovirus-associated.

CDR1 and CDR2 from the germline V gene are PRHDT and FYEKMQ (reference sequence). The V end was cut by 1 base, the J end by 4 bases, with 8 bases between. CDR3 length: 13 residues. V gene TRBV13 combines with J gene TRBJ2-7, with a weak D call TRBD2 (6 bases). The sample taken for sequencing was PBMCs. The TCR originated in a man younger than 35 in good health and CMV-seropositive. CDR3 protein: CASSLVRDYEQYF. CDR3 DNA sequence: TGTGCCAGCAGCTTAGTGCGGGATTACGAGCAGTACTTC.